A single TCR beta chain is shown here with its context. Its recognized antigen is unknown. No much larger clonotype is one base removed from it; base qualities were not supplied. The germline V gene provides CDR1 MDHEN and CDR2 SYDVKM. V sheds 4 bases and J sheds 0 bases, leaving 10 bases between their ends. Including the terminal cysteine and phenylalanine, the CDR3 comprises 14 residues. Just CDR3 DNA is preserved here, 42 bases in frame from base 1. These data come from a study of blood T cells in healthy people across ages (dated by TCRdb to the mid-2010s). As for the study more broadly: In model experiments, roughly one uniquely barcoded TCR beta cDNA molecule per two T cells was captured by template switching. The donors were split into four age groups: young (average around 17 years), middle-aged (roughly 42), aged (about 56) and long-lived (roughly 86). The study measured age-related changes in TCR beta repertoire diversity using deep sequencing normalized with unique cDNA molecular identifiers. To avoid experimental bias, donors of different ages were distributed randomly across sequencing lanes. Two additional independent replicas of 1 million unique cDNA reads from the same blood draw were analyzed for two donors (one aged 18 to 30 and one aged 80 or older).

The donors were some 39 Caucasian individuals from Russia, aged about 6 to 100 years, who were systemically healthy. Each donor gave 8 to 10 milliliters of peripheral blood, collected into EDTA-treated Vacutainer tubes. Ficoll-Paque density-gradient centrifugation was used to isolate PBMCs, with at least 7 million per sample. Total RNA, at least 6 micrograms per sample, was extracted from PBMCs with Trizol reagent. Naive CD45RAhigh/CD27high T cell percentages were measured by flow cytometry on a PBMC aliquot from every donor. The library was produced with 5' RACE. The sequencer listed for this sample is Illumina HiSeq 2500. A second PCR of about 6 to 12 cycles was performed with a sample-barcoded 5' primer and a J-beta primer mix. Each TCR beta cDNA molecule received a unique molecular identifier from a template-switch 5' adaptor carrying 12 random nucleotides. Each sample yielded at least 2.5 million CDR3-containing paired-end reads. First-strand cDNA was synthesized from all RNA with the Mint cDNA synthesis kit, primed by a TRBC-specific oligonucleotide. Following uracil-DNA glycosylase treatment, a first 18-cycle PCR with universal primers M1SS and BC2_uni_R was performed on all cDNA. The source study handled its data this way. Each sample was normalized by randomly selecting 1 million high-quality reads, each carrying a distinct molecular identifier. Reads with shared molecular identifiers were discarded instead of being binned into consensus sequences. MiTCR, set to a Q25 quality threshold and the strictest error-elimination algorithm, was used for CDR3 identification, clonotype clustering and error correction. Lower-bound total TCR beta diversity was estimated with a nonparametric unseen species model using Euler transformation. TCRdb handled the public reads itself, with Q25 trimming in fastp and clone calling in MiXCR, and kept productive beta chains. Every entry covers one CDR3 protein and lists the most common genes and DNA from its rows. TCRdb's processing, not the study's, gives the V and J calls here. This sample has about 800,000 distinct CDR3 sequences in its table, and around 45% of those were observed once. The ten largest make up 15% to 20% of the sample.

Overall study results and their limits: Conclusive comparison of naive and antigen-experienced compartments was prevented by the profiling of bulk unsorted PBMCs. Donor CMV infection status was unknown, potentially confounding age-related changes in expanded clonotypes. Compared with the aged group, the long-lived group had more naive CD4+ T cells, fewer expanded clones and increased TCR diversity, suggesting age selection. As age increased, observed TCR beta diversity per million T cells dropped in a roughly linear way, and a significant reduction was already evident by age approximately 40. Estimates of total diversity based on one million sequenced T cells were regarded as lower bounds and as underestimates. There was a strong correlation between observed TCR beta diversity and the percentage of naive T cells measured by flow cytometry.

The sample taken for sequencing was blood. The receptor chain draws on TRBV28 and TRBJ2-7; TRBD2 might be the D gene, on 6 matching bases. The source is a man older than 75 in good health. The CDR3 reads CASSWPGSSYEQYF. The nucleotide sequence reads TGTGCCAGCAGTTGGCCCGGGAGCTCCTACGAGCAGTACTTC.